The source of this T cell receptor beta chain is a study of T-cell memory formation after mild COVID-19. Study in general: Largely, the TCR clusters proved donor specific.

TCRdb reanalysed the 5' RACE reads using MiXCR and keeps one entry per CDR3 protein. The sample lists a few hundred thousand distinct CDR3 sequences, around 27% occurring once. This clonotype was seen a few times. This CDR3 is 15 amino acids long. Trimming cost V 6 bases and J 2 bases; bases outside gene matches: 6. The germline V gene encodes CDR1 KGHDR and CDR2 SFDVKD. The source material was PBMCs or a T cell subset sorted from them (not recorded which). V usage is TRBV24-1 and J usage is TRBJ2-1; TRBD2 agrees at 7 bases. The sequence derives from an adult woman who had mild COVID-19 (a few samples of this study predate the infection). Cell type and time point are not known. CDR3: CATSYGSGTYNEQFF. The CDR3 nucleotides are TGTGCCACCAGTTACGGGAGCGGGACCTACAATGAGCAGTTCTTC.